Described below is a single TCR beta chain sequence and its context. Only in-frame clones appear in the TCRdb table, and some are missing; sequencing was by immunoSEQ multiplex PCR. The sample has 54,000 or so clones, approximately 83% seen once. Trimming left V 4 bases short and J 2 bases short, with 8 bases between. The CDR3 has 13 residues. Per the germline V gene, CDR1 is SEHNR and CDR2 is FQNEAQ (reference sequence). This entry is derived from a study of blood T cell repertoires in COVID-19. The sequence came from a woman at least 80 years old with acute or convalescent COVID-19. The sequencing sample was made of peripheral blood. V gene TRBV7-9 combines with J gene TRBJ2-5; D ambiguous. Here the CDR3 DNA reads TGTGCCAGCAGCTCCCCCCAGCAAGAGACCCAGTACTTC. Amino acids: CASSSPQQETQYF.